The 2 T cell receptor beta chains below come from one sample, sequenced in a study of cytotoxic CD8 clonotypes in ibrutinib-treated CLL. Clones were sequenced by immunoSEQ multiplex PCR, and TCRdb holds only the in-frame ones, with some missing. This table has 50,000 to 70,000 clones, roughly 54% appearing once. The sequenced sample was PBMCs, obtained at disease progression, from a patient treated with ibrutinib. The source of these receptors is a human donor with chronic lymphocytic leukemia.

This rearrangement joins TRBV27 to TRBJ2-7, with D maybe TRBD2 (7 bases). Germline V gene sequence: CDR1 MNHEY, CDR2 SMNVEV (reference sequence). CDR3 size: 14 residues. Between the trimmed V and J ends, which lost 1 base and 5 bases, there was a span of 12 bases. As DNA, the CDR3 is TGTGCCAGCAGTTTATGGGGGGGCGCAGACGAGCAGTACTTC. This codes for CASSLWGGADEQYF.

The V call is TRBV6-1, the J call TRBJ1-2; D remains ambiguous. CDR1 MNHNS and CDR2 SASEGT come from the germline V gene. The CDR3 is 14 residues long. Between the trimmed V and J ends, which lost 0 bases and 6 bases, there was a span of 11 bases. In nucleotides, the CDR3 is TGTGCCAGCAGTGAAGCTTACCGGGAAGATGGCTACACCTTC. Encoded protein: CASSEAYREDGYTF.